The 26 T cell receptor beta chains below were found in one sample sequenced in a study of post-analysis software for immune sequencing data. Regarding the study as a whole: Four or five TRBV segments, including TRBV5-6, TRBV5-1 and TRBV20-1, were more frequent in patients than controls.

What these receptors recognize is not known. Unique molecular identifiers were carried by the TCR beta cDNA libraries. From the PCR reads, TCRdb called clonotypes with MiXCR, one entry per CDR3 protein. The sample holds roughly 170,000 distinct CDR3 sequences, about 32% seen once. The sample was blood. Receptors were obtained from a girl between 5 and 17 years old with multiple sclerosis.

The chain employs TRBV5-5 and TRBJ2-7, with TRBD1 matching 7 bases. TRBJ2-5 explains the end of the DNA better; the J call may be wrong. The CDR3 has 15 amino acids. Germline V gives CDR1 SGHKS, CDR2 YYEKEE (reference sequence). CDR3 sequence: CASSQNLGGMETQYF. CDR3 DNA sequence: TGTGCCAGCAGCCAGAACTTAGGGGGCATGGAGACCCAGTACTTC.

There are many counts of this clonotype. The chain uses TRBV3-1 and TRBJ2-3; D may be TRBD2 (5 bases). V lost 4 bases and J 2 bases, leaving 13 bases between the germline ends. The CDR3 sequence is 15 residues long. The V gene's germline CDR1 is LGHDT and CDR2 YNNKEL (reference sequence). For the CDR3, the DNA is TGTGCCAGCAGCCCCCGGGATCAAGACACAGATACGCAGTATTTT. Its protein product is CASSPRDQDTDTQYF.

In its sample, this clonotype was seen many times. The rearrangement links TRBV15 to TRBJ1-5; 9 bases line up with TRBD1. The CDR3 has 15 residues. Per germline, CDR1 LNHNV and CDR2 YYDKDF (reference sequence). V lost 3 bases to trimming and J lost 7 bases; unmatched junction nucleotides: 7. The CDR3 reads CATSSPGQGFQPQHF. CDR3 coding DNA: TGTGCCACCAGCAGTCCGGGACAGGGTTTCCAGCCCCAGCATTTT. The variable domain in full, completed from reference TRBV15 and TRBJ1-5, reads DAMVIQNPRYQVTQFGKPVTLSCSQTLNHNVMYWYQQKSSQAPKLLFHYYDKDFNNEADTPDNFQSRRPNTSFCFLDIRSPGLGDTAMYLCATSSPGQGFQPQHFGDGTRLSIL.

This clonotype was observed many times. The J gene is TRBJ2-7, the V gene TRBV6-5, with D hard to call. V was cut by 2 bases and J by 4 bases, with 9 bases left in between. CDR3 length: 13 residues. In germline, CDR1 is MNHEY, CDR2 SVGAGI. CDR3 protein: CASSYPQSYEQYF. The CDR3 DNA is TGTGCCAGCAGTTACCCCCAAAGTTACGAGCAGTACTTC.

This chain uses TRBV20-1 with TRBJ1-4; the match to TRBD1 covers 7 bases. The CDR3 totals 11 residues. From germline, CDR1 is DFQATT and CDR2 SNEGSKA (reference sequence). Unmatched junction bases numbered 2, after V lost 3 bases and J lost 10 bases. The CDR3 sequence is CSARDRRKLFF. The CDR3, as DNA: TGCAGTGCTAGGGACAGGAGAAAACTGTTTTTT.

This clonotype has ten or more counts. This chain uses TRBV3-1 with TRBJ2-7; TRBD2 aligns across 13 bases. The CDR3 spans 17 residues. The trim removed 5 bases at V and 2 bases at J, leaving 9 bases unmatched. The germline gives CDR1 LGHDT, CDR2 YNNKEL (reference sequence). The CDR3 bases are TGTGCCAGCAGCTCCGGACTAGCGGGAGTGTCCGCCTACGAGCAGTACTTC. Translating it yields CASSSGLAGVSAYEQYF.

This chain uses TRBV7-8 with TRBJ1-5; the D is unclear. CDR1 is SGHVS and CDR2 is FQNEAQ in the germline V gene. The CDR3 is 17 amino acids. V lost 3 bases and J 7 bases, leaving 22 bases between the germline ends. CDR3 in DNA: TGTGCCAGCAGCTTCACCGCGGACTTCAATGGTAACCAGCCCCAGCATTTT. It encodes CASSFTADFNGNQPQHF.

Concerning this clonotype itself: At one of its ends the junction is not consistent with the germline gene, which may arise from a read error. This chain connects TRBV20-1 to TRBJ2-1, with TRBD2 identical over 10 bases. Germline assignment: CDR1 DFQATT and CDR2 SNEGSKA (reference sequence). The CDR3 extends over 16 amino acids. For the CDR3, the DNA is TGCAATGCTAATACAGCGGGAGGGGTAAACTACAATGAGCAGTTCTTC. Protein sequence: CNANTAGGVNYNEQFF.

V is TRBV5-6 and J is TRBJ1-5; possibly TRBD1 for D (6 bases). The CDR3 loop spans 15 amino acids. Trimming took 0 bases from V and 6 from J, leaving 13 bases between them. Germline V gene sequence: CDR1 SGHDT, CDR2 YYEEEE. This chain's CDR3 is CASSLVVRGSQPQHF. The CDR3 DNA follows: TGTGCCAGCAGCTTGGTTGTCAGGGGTAGTCAGCCCCAGCATTTT.

The chain has TRBV7-2 and TRBJ1-2; D call uncertain. Germline V CDR1 and CDR2: SGHTA, FQGNSA. This CDR3 has 16 amino acids. The V gene lost 0 bases and the J gene lost 3 bases, with 14 bases spanning the gap. The DNA for the CDR3 is TGTGCCAGCAGCTTAGCGTACACCCCAGGAGACTATGGCTACACCTTC. Translated: CASSLAYTPGDYGYTF.

Many counts were recorded for this clonotype. The rearrangement joins TRBV9 to TRBJ2-5; D is uncertain. The V end was cut by 0 bases, the J end by 5 bases, with 8 bases between. Germline V gene sequence: CDR1 SGDLS, CDR2 YYNGEE. This CDR3 is built from 13 residues. CDR3 region: CASSVAPGETQYF. In nucleotides, the CDR3 is TGTGCCAGCAGCGTAGCTCCTGGCGAGACCCAGTACTTC. The complete variable domain, with remaining parts taken from reference TRBV9 and TRBJ2-5, reads DSGVTQTPKHLITATGQRVTLRCSPRSGDLSVYWYQQSLDQGLQFLIQYYNGEERAKGNILERFSAQQFPDLHSELNLSSLELGDSALYFCASSVAPGETQYFGPGTRLLVL.

This chain joins TRBV30 and TRBJ1-2; the match to TRBD1 covers 7 bases. V shed 0 bases, J shed 6 bases, and the junction held 7 bases outside the gene matches. This CDR3 is 14 amino acids long. From germline, CDR1 is GTSNPN and CDR2 SVGIG (reference sequence). Here the CDR3 reads CAWSVGRGLNGYTF. CDR3 coding DNA: TGTGCCTGGAGTGTAGGGAGGGGGCTGAATGGCTACACCTTC.

About this clonotype: A much larger clone lies a single base off, so this may be a read error. The genes are TRBV12-3 or TRBV12-4 and TRBJ2-4, with TRBD2 matching 13 bases. The CDR3 contains 17 residues. This CDR3 reads CASSPPGLAGYKNIRYF. The CDR3 nucleotides read TGTGCCAGCAGTCCCCCGGGACTAGCGGGATACAAAAACATTCGGTACTTC.

CDR3 residues: CASSQTFMGPYNEQFF. The DNA of the CDR3 is TGTGCCAGCAGCCAAACCTTTATGGGCCCCTACAATGAGCAGTTCTTC. The chain recombines TRBV14 with TRBJ2-1; D not resolved. Looked up from germline, CDR1 is SGHDN and CDR2 is FVKESK. There are 16 residues in the CDR3. Trimming cost V 2 bases and J 2 bases, with 13 bases left between them.

This clonotype was seen only a few times. This rearrangement joins TRBV5-6 to TRBJ2-2, with D possibly being TRBD1 (6 bases). The V end lost 1 base, the J end lost 2 bases, and 9 bases lay between the germline ends. The CDR3 totals 15 residues. Germline V gene sequence: CDR1 SGHDT, CDR2 YYEEEE. This chain's CDR3 is CASSLRDINTGELFF. The DNA of the CDR3 is TGTGCCAGCAGCTTGCGGGACATTAACACCGGGGAGCTGTTTTTT.

As regards this clonotype: This may arise from a read error, as a much more abundant clone is one base away. The chain couples TRBV6-1 to TRBJ2-6; D is possibly TRBD2 (6 bases). Germline assignment: CDR1 MNHNS and CDR2 SASEGT. This CDR3 spans 18 amino acids. V was cut by 6 bases and J by 0 bases, with 18 bases left in between. CDR3 nucleotide sequence: TGTGCCAGCAGAGGGACTTTCATTTCATTCTCTGGGGCCAACGTCCTGACTTTC. Protein: CASRGTFISFSGANVLTF.

The chain couples TRBV25-1 to TRBJ2-7; D is perhaps TRBD2 (5 bases). The CDR3 sequence is 14 residues long. The germline gives CDR1 MGHDK, CDR2 SYGVNS. V was cut by 8 bases and J by 2 bases, with 16 bases left in between. The DNA for the CDR3 is TGTGCCAGCGGGGAGAGGGTACTGGCCTACGAGCAGTACTTC. Protein: CASGERVLAYEQYF.

Ten or more counts support this clonotype. The chain employs TRBV29-1 and TRBJ2-5, with D maybe TRBD1 (5 bases). V was shortened by 2 bases and J by 5 bases, with 9 bases between the two germline ends. The germline CDR1 and CDR2 sequences are SQVTM and ANQGSEA. There are 12 residues in the CDR3. CDR3 in amino acids: CSVEWGRETQYF. The CDR3 bases are TGCAGCGTTGAATGGGGCAGGGAGACCCAGTACTTC. Looking up the rest from reference TRBV29-1 and TRBJ2-5 gives the full variable domain: SAVISQKPSRDICQRGTSLTIQCQVDSQVTMMFWYRQQPGQSLTLIATANQGSEATYESGFVIDKFPISRPNLTFSTLTVSNMSPEDSSIYLCSVEWGRETQYFGPGTRLLVL.

This clonotype appeared a few times. The chain employs TRBV12-3 or TRBV12-4 and TRBJ1-2; unclear D gene. CDR3 length: 13 amino acids. V gave up 6 bases and J gave up 1 base, with 9 bases separating them. The CDR3 nucleotides read TGTGCCAGCAGCGACCGGGGTAACTATGGCTACACCTTC. It encodes CASSDRGNYGYTF.

This clonotype was recorded at least ten times. The chain combines TRBV12-3 or TRBV12-4 with TRBJ2-7; 9 bases match TRBD2. J lost 0 bases, V lost 5 bases, and 5 bases had no gene match. The CDR3 has 15 amino acids. The CDR3: CASSPRLAVSYEQYF. In DNA, the CDR3 is TGTGCCAGCAGTCCCCGACTAGCGGTCTCCTACGAGCAGTACTTC.

This clonotype appeared many times. The chain employs TRBV4-1 and TRBJ1-5; a possible D gene is TRBD1 (5 bases). The CDR3 contains 16 residues. CDR1 and CDR2 (germline): MGHRA, YSYEKL. With 4 bases removed from V and 1 base from J, the gap between germline ends came to 14 bases. CDR3 region: CASSPDPGFSNQPQHF. The CDR3 coding sequence is TGCGCCAGCAGCCCCGATCCAGGGTTCAGCAATCAGCCCCAGCATTTT.

This clonotype was seen a few times. The V and J genes are TRBV21-1 and TRBJ2-1; no DNA check was done on the table's D call, TRBD2. TRBV21-1 is flagged as a pseudogene. The CDR3 loop spans 18 amino acids. CDR3 coding DNA: TGTGCCAGCAGCAAACGAACCTCCGGGGGGGTTTCCTACAATGAGCAGTTCTTC. Its translation is CASSKRTSGGVSYNEQFF.

This clonotype has a single count. This chain connects TRBV20-1 to TRBJ2-7; TRBD2 matches at 7 bases. Trimming cost V 0 bases and J 4 bases; bases outside gene matches: 9. The CDR3 is made up of 15 amino acids. The germline CDR1 and CDR2 sequences are DFQATT and SNEGSKA (reference sequence). The DNA for the CDR3 is TGCAGTGCTAGAGATTGGGCGGGGGATACATACGAGCAGTACTTC. Encoded protein: CSARDWAGDTYEQYF.

The chain couples TRBV5-1 to TRBJ2-2; D is possibly TRBD1 (6 bases). Trimming took off 2 bases at V and 2 bases at J, with 13 bases between the two ends. The germline V gene has CDR1 SGHRS and CDR2 YFSETQ. The CDR3 is 16 residues long. The CDR3 loop is CASSLYRDPNTGELFF. The CDR3 coding sequence is TGCGCCAGCAGCTTATACAGGGACCCAAACACCGGGGAGCTGTTTTTT.

The chain employs TRBV30 and TRBJ1-4; D perhaps matches TRBD1 (5 bases). Trimming took 1 base from V and 8 from J, leaving 11 bases between them. Germline CDR1 and CDR2: GTSNPN and SVGIG (reference sequence). The CDR3 totals 13 residues. CDR3 coding DNA: TGTGCCTGGAGTGGAAGGGGAGGGGAAAAACTGTTTTTT. Protein sequence: CAWSGRGGEKLFF.

This clonotype came up a few times. V usage is TRBV18 and J usage is TRBJ2-1; 7 bases fit TRBD2. The CDR3 is 15 residues long. With V trimmed by 2 bases and J by 6 bases, 7 bases remained unmatched. Germline V gene data show CDR1 as KGHSH and CDR2 as LQKENI. The CDR3 nucleotides are TGTGCCAGCTCACCATCCAGCGGGAACACCAATGAGCAGTTCTTC. Translated, it gives CASSPSSGNTNEQFF.